These 19 T cell receptor beta chains came from one sample sequenced in a study of T cell responses to AZD1222 COVID-19 vaccine. The assay was immunoSEQ multiplex PCR, and TCRdb's table has in-frame clones only and misses some. The sample gives roughly 140,000 clones, roughly 92% of which show up once; over 8.5% is in the top ten. The sequences come from peripheral blood, collected 28 days after the second AZD1222 dose. Every receptor here comes from an adult who received the AZD1222 COVID-19 vaccine.

The chain links TRBV27 to TRBJ2-2; the D call may be TRBD1 or TRBD2 (6 bases each). The CDR3 runs to 14 residues. The germline V gene encodes CDR1 MNHEY and CDR2 SMNVEV (reference sequence). Trimming stripped 6 bases from V and 2 bases from J, with 10 bases between. CDR3 residues: CASRRDTNTGELFF. CDR3 DNA sequence: TGTGCCAGCAGGCGGGACACCAACACCGGGGAGCTGTTTTTT.

This chain uses TRBV28 with TRBJ1-1; D is perhaps TRBD1 (6 bases). Germline values: CDR1 MDHEN, CDR2 SYDVKM. Trimming pared 5 bases from V and 3 bases from J, leaving 10 bases between. This CDR3 spans 13 amino acids. The chain's CDR3 is CASSPQGYTEAFF. Written as DNA, the CDR3 is TGTGCCAGCAGTCCACAGGGTTACACTGAAGCTTTCTTT. Together with reference TRBV28 and TRBJ1-1, the CDR3 gives the full variable domain: DVKVTQSSRYLVKRTGEKVFLECVQDMDHENMFWYRQDPGLGLRLIYFSYDVKMKEKGDIPEGYSVSREKKERFSLILESASTNQTSMYLCASSPQGYTEAFFGQGTRLTVV.

V gene TRBV28 combines with J gene TRBJ1-1, with TRBD1 as a possible D gene (5 bases). V was clipped by 6 bases and J by 0 bases, with 14 bases between them. The germline gives CDR1 MDHEN, CDR2 SYDVKM. CDR3 size: 15 residues. The CDR3 reads CASRPLWGMNTEAFF. In DNA form, the CDR3 reads TGTGCCAGCAGGCCCTTGTGGGGGATGAACACTGAAGCTTTCTTT.

The rearrangement links TRBV25-1 to TRBJ1-1; D remains unclear. V was shortened by 6 bases and J by 3 bases, with 17 bases between the two germline ends. This CDR3 is 15 amino acids long. Germline V gene lookup returns CDR1 MGHDK and CDR2 SYGVNS. The CDR3 DNA is TGTGCCAGCAGCCCCTACCTCGGGCTACACACTGAAGCTTTCTTT. It encodes CASSPYLGLHTEAFF.

This rearrangement joins TRBV7-8 to TRBJ2-5; possibly TRBD1 for D (5 bases). CDR1 is SGHVS, CDR2 FQNEAQ, per germline. V was pared by 6 bases and J by 5 bases, with 13 bases between. The CDR3 spans 13 residues. The CDR3 DNA follows: TGTGCCAGCAGAGACAGTATTGGGGAGACCCAGTACTTC. Translated, it gives CASRDSIGETQYF.

The gene calls are TRBV4-1 and TRBJ1-3; D is ambiguous. V lost 2 bases and J lost 0, with 14 bases in between. The germline V gene has CDR1 MGHRA and CDR2 YSYEKL. The CDR3 length is 17 residues. CDR3 DNA: TGCGCCAGCAGCCAACCTATGGACCTAGGCTCTGGAAACACCATATATTTT. It codes for CASSQPMDLGSGNTIYF.

The V gene is TRBV6-5, the J gene TRBJ1-1; D not certain. Germline V gives CDR1 MNHEY, CDR2 SVGAGI. The CDR3 consists of 14 residues. V dropped 5 bases and J dropped 4 bases, with 14 bases sitting between them. The CDR3 DNA is TGTGCCAGCAGTCATAGATCAATTGCCACTGAAGCTTTCTTT. Amino acids: CASSHRSIATEAFF.

The V call is TRBV19, the J call TRBJ1-5; the D gene is possibly TRBD1 (6 bases). Germline V lookup: CDR1 LNHDA, CDR2 SQIVND (reference sequence). The ends were cut back, 3 bases at V and 6 bases at J, with 12 bases in the middle. This CDR3 is built from 14 residues. CDR3 bases: TGTGCCAGTAGTATCTTGGGGGGCTCTCAGCCCCAGCATTTT. Its translation is CASSILGGSQPQHF.

This clone was seen once. This chain uses TRBV19 with TRBJ2-1, with D possibly TRBD2 on 6 matching bases. V was trimmed by 5 bases and J by 10 bases, leaving 15 bases between them. The CDR3 is made up of 13 amino acids. Germline V gene sequence: CDR1 LNHDA, CDR2 SQIVND (reference sequence). The CDR3: CASSGRGLNEQFF. CDR3 nucleotides: TGTGCCAGTAGTGGGCGGGGTCTTAACGAGCAGTTCTTC.

The J gene is TRBJ1-1, the V gene TRBV5-8, with D uncertain. Germline assignment: CDR1 SGHTS and CDR2 YDEGEE. CDR3 length: 12 amino acids. Deletions cut 1 base from V and 4 bases from J, with 5 bases between. CDR3 loop: CASSLSGTEAFF. For the CDR3, the DNA is TGTGCCAGCAGCTTGAGCGGCACTGAAGCTTTCTTT.

CDR3 in DNA: TGTGCCAGCAGCTTCCCCGGGACTAGCATCAGAACGCAGTATTTT. Protein product: CASSFPGTSIRTQYF. The rearrangement uses TRBV7-2 and TRBJ2-3; 9 nucleotides align to TRBD2. In germline, CDR1 is SGHTA, CDR2 FQGNSA. After removal of 3 bases from V and 9 bases from J, the junction contained 10 bases not matched to a gene. The CDR3 is 15 residues long.

V usage is TRBV7-6 and J usage is TRBJ2-5; D perhaps matches TRBD1 (6 bases). Trimming removed 3 bases from V and 0 bases from J, with 17 bases in between. CDR3 length: 17 residues. The germline gives CDR1 SGHVS, CDR2 FNYEAQ. CDR3 amino acids: CASSFTSPGEHQETQYF. CDR3 sequence (DNA): TGTGCCAGCAGCTTCACCTCCCCAGGGGAACACCAAGAGACCCAGTACTTC.

The J gene is TRBJ1-3, the V gene TRBV28; D call uncertain. This CDR3 is 14 amino acids long. Germline V gene data show CDR1 as MDHEN and CDR2 as SYDVKM. Trimming took 2 bases from V and 0 from J, leaving 5 bases between them. The CDR3 DNA follows: TGTGCCAGCAGTTTAGGCCTCTCTGGAAACACCATATATTTT. It yields the protein CASSLGLSGNTIYF.

The gene calls are TRBV12-5 and TRBJ2-1; 7 nucleotides align to TRBD2. V lost 4 bases to trimming and J lost 6 bases; unmatched junction nucleotides: 9. The CDR3 is made up of 15 amino acids. The germline V gene has CDR1 LGHNT and CDR2 FRNRAP. CDR3 loop: CASGSSGVRSNEQFF. DNA of the CDR3: TGTGCTAGTGGTTCGAGCGGGGTTCGTAGCAATGAGCAGTTCTTC.

This chain connects TRBV6-6 to TRBJ1-4, with a tentative D call TRBD1 (6 bases). The V end lost 2 bases, the J end lost 8 bases, and 6 bases lay between the germline ends. Germline-derived CDR1 and CDR2 are MNHNY and SVGAGI (reference sequence). The length of the CDR3 is 12 residues. This chain's CDR3 is CASSYGGEKLFF. The DNA for the CDR3 is TGTGCCAGCAGTTACGGGGGCGAAAAACTGTTTTTT.

The sample holds one count of this clone. The chain carries TRBV12-3 or TRBV12-4 and TRBJ1-2, with TRBD1 identical over 9 bases. CDR3 length: 13 residues. V gave up 6 bases and J gave up 2 bases; unmatched junction bases: 1. The CDR3, as DNA: TGTGCCAGCAGGGGACAGGGAAACTATGGCTACACCTTC. This sequence encodes CASRGQGNYGYTF.

This clone was seen just once. V is TRBV30 and J is TRBJ1-4, with D possibly TRBD1 on 5 matching bases. The ends were cut back, 4 bases at V and 8 bases at J, with 14 bases in the middle. Per germline, CDR1 GTSNPN and CDR2 SVGIG (reference sequence). The CDR3 has 13 amino acids. CDR3 nucleotides: TGTGCCTGGAAAGGGGATACTCGCGAAAAACTGTTTTTT. It codes for CAWKGDTREKLFF.

This chain links TRBV14 with TRBJ1-2, with 7 bases identical to TRBD1. V shed 2 bases, J shed 0 bases, and the junction held 6 bases outside the gene matches. Germline V gives CDR1 SGHDN, CDR2 FVKESK. The CDR3 contains 16 residues. The CDR3, as DNA: TGTGCCAGCAGCCAAAGGACAGGCTTATCTAACTATGGCTACACCTTC. It codes for CASSQRTGLSNYGYTF. The complete variable domain, with remaining parts taken from reference TRBV14 and TRBJ1-2, reads EAGVTQFPSHSVIEKGQTVTLRCDPISGHDNLYWYRRVMGKEIKFLLHFVKESKQDESGMPNNRFLAERTGGTYSTLKVQPAELEDSGVYFCASSQRTGLSNYGYTFGSGTRLTVV.

The chain combines TRBV19 with TRBJ1-5; weak D call: TRBD1 (6 bases). The CDR3 contains 14 residues. Germline V gene sequence: CDR1 LNHDA, CDR2 SQIVND (reference sequence). The V gene lost 5 bases and the J gene lost 3 bases, with 11 bases spanning the gap. The CDR3 region is CASSPRGANQPQHF. DNA of the CDR3: TGTGCCAGTAGTCCCAGGGGTGCCAATCAGCCCCAGCATTTT.